This T cell receptor (beta chain) was identified in a study of blood T cells in healthy people across ages. Together with a sample-barcoded 5' primer, a J-beta primer mix was included in a second PCR lasting about 7 to 11 cycles. Every sample produced at least 3 million CDR3-containing paired-end reads. TCRdb called the 5' RACE reads again in MiXCR, with one record for every CDR3 protein. The sample lists 1.5 million to 2 million distinct CDR3 sequences; roughly 32% were seen once. This clonotype came up a few times. Germline V gene data show CDR1 as SQVTM and CDR2 as ANQGSEA. Trimming stripped 7 bases from V and 1 base from J, with 16 bases between. The CDR3 consists of 14 residues.

The sample comprised blood. This chain joins TRBV29-1 and TRBJ2-5, with D possibly being TRBD1 (5 bases). The receptor comes from a woman in her 30s in good health. The CDR3 sequence: CSGGGANLQETQYF. CDR3 sequence (DNA): TGCAGCGGGGGTGGGGCCAATCTCCAAGAGACCCAGTACTTC.